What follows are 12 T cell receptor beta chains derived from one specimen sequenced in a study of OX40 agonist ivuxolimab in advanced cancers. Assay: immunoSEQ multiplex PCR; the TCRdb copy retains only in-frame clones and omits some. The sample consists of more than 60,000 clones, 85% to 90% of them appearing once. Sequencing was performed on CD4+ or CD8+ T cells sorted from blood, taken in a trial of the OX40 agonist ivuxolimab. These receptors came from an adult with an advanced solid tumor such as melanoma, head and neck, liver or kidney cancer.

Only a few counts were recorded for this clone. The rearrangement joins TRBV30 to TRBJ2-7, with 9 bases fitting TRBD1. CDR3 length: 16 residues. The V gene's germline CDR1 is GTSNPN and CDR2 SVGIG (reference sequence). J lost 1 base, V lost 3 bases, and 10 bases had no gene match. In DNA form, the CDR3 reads TGTGCCTGGAGAGCAACTGGGACAGGGTGGTCCTACGAGCAGTACTTC. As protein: CAWRATGTGWSYEQYF.

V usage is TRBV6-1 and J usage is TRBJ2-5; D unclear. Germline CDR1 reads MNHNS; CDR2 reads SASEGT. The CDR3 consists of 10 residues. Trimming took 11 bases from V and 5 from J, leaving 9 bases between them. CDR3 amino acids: CAAAWETQYF. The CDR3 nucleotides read TGTGCCGCAGCATGGGAGACCCAGTACTTC.

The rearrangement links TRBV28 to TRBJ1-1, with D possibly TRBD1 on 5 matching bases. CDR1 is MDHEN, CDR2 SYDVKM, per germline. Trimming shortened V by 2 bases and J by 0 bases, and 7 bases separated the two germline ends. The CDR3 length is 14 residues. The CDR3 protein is CASSLGQMNTEAFF. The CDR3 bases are TGTGCCAGCAGTTTAGGACAAATGAACACTGAAGCTTTCTTT.

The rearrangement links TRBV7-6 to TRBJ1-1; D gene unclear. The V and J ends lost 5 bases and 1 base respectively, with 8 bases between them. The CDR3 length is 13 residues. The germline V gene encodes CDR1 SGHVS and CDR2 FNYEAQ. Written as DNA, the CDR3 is TGTGCCAGCAGCAAGGACCAGAACACTGAAGCTTTCTTT. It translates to CASSKDQNTEAFF.

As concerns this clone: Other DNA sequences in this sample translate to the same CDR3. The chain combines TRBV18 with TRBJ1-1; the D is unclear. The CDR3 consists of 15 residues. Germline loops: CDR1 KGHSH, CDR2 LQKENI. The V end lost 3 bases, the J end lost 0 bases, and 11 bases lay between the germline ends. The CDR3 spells CASSPPGRLNTEAFF. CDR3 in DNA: TGTGCCAGCTCACCGCCGGGGAGATTGAACACTGAAGCTTTCTTT.

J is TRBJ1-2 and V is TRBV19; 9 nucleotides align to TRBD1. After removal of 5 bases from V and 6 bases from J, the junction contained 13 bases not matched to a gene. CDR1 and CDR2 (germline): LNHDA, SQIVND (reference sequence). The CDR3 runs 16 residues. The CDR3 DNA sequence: TGTGCCAGTAGTCTGGGACCGAAGGGACAGGGAGATGGCTACACCTTC. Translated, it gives CASSLGPKGQGDGYTF.

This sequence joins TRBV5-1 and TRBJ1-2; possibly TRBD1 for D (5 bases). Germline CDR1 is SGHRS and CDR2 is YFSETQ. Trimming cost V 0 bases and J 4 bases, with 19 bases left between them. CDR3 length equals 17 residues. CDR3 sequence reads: CASSLAFQGGMGYGYTF. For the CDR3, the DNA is TGCGCCAGCAGCTTGGCCTTCCAGGGCGGAATGGGCTATGGCTACACCTTC. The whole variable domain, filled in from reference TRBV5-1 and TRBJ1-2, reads KAGVTQTPRYLIKTRGQQVTLSCSPISGHRSVSWYQQTPGQGLQFLFEYFSETQRNKGNFPGRFSGRQFSNSRSEMNVSTLELGDSALYLCASSLAFQGGMGYGYTFGSGTRLTVV.

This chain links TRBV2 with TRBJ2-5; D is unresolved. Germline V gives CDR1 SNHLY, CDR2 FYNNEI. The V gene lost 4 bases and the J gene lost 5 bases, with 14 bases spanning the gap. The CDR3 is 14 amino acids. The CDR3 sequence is CASSAGWMGETQYF. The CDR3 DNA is TGTGCCAGCAGTGCCGGGTGGATGGGGGAGACCCAGTACTTC.

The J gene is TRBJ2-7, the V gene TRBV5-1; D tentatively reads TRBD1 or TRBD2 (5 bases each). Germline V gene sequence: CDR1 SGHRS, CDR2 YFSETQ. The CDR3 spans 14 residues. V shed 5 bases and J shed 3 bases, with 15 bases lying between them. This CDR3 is CASSRTGRIYEQYF. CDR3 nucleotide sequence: TGCGCCAGCAGTCGAACGGGACGGATCTACGAGCAGTACTTC.

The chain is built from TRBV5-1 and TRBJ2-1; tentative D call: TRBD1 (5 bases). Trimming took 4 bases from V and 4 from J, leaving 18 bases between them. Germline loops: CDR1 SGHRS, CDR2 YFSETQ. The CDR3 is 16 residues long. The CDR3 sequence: CASSPAWSGPYNEQFF. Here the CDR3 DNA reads TGCGCCAGCAGCCCGGCCTGGTCAGGGCCTTACAATGAGCAGTTCTTC.

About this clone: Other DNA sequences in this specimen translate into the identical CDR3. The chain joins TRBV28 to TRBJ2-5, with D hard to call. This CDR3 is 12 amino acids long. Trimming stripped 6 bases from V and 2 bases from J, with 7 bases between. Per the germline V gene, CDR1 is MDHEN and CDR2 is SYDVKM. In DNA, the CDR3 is TGTGCCAGCAGCCGCAGTCAAGAGACCCAGTACTTC. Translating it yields CASSRSQETQYF.

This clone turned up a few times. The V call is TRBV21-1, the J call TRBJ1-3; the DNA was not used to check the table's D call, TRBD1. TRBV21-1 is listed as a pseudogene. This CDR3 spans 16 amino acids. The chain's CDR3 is CASSIMTGEGGNTIYF. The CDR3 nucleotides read TGTGCCAGCAGCATTATGACAGGGGAGGGTGGAAACACCATATATTTT.